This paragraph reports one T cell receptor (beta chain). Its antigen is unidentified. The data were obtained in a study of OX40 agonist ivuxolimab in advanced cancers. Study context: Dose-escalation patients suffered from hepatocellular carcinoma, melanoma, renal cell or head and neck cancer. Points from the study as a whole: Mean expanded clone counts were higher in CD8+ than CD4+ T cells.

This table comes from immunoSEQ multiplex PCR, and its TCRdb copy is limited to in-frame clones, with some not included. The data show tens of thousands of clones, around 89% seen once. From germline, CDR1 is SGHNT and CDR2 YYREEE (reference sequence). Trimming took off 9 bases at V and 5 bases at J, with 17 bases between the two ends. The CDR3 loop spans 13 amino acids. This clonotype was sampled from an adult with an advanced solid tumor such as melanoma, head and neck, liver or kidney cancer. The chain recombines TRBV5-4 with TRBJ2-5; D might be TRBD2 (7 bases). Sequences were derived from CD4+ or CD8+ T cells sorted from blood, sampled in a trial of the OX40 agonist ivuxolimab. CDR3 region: CATRGGGWETQYF. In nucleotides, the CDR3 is TGTGCCACCCGAGGGGGGGGCTGGGAGACCCAGTACTTC.